This T cell receptor beta chain was sequenced during a study of regulatory T cells in long-lasting Graves disease. CDR1 and CDR2 from the germline V gene are MGHRA and YSYEKL. The CDR3 is 15 residues long. The trim removed 4 bases at V and 3 bases at J, leaving 6 bases unmatched. According to the study, TCR beta libraries were built with iRepertoire HTBI primers and CDR3-region Arm-PCR. TCRdb itself ran the multiplex PCR reads through MiXCR, one entry per CDR3 protein. Counted here are hundreds of thousands of distinct CDR3 sequences, roughly a sixth occurring once; the ten biggest clones make up around 27%. Time point described: newly diagnosed GD, antithyroid drugs for less than 3 months. RNA extracted from PBMCs served as the sequencing template. Overall study findings and caveats: With persistent disease, TRBV28, TRBJ1-2 and TRBJ2-5 were the favored segments. Persistent Graves' disease cases displayed lower TCR diversity than newly diagnosed ones.

This clonotype was seen more than once but under ten times. Its antigen is unidentified. The same sample was also studied in work on T cells in Graves' hyperthyroidism and ophthalmopathy. That paper adds: The HTBI primer set was used in a first-round RT-PCR of the TCR CDR3.

The receptor's source is a man in his forties or fifties with Graves disease. This chain uses TRBV4-1 with TRBJ2-7; TRBD2 matches 10 bases. Sample: peripheral blood mononuclear cells (PBMCs), taken at new diagnosis, from a patient treated with antithyroid drugs. Here the CDR3 DNA reads TGCGCCAGCAGCCCTACAGCGGGGGGGAACTACGAGCAGTACTTC. Protein: CASSPTAGGNYEQYF.